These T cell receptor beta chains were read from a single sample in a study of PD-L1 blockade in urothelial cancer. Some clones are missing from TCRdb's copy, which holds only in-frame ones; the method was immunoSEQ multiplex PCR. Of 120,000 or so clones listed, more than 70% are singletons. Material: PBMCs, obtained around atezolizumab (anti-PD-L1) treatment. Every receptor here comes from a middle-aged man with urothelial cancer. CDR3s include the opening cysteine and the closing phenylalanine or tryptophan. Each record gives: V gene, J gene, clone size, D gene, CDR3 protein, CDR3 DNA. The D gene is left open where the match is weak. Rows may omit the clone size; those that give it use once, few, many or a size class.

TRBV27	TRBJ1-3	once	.	CASSPMDSSGNTIYF	TGTGCCAGCAGTCCGATGGACAGCTCTGGAAACACCATATATTTT
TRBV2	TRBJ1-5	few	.	CASSGAEQPQHF	TGTGCCAGCAGTGGTGCGGAACAGCCCCAGCATTTT
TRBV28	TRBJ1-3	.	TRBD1	CASSHRDRHLGGGNTIYF	TGTGCCAGCAGTCACCGGGACAGACACCTTGGGGGAGGAAACACCATATATTTT
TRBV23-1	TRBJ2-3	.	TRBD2	CASRPGTSGCITQYF	TGCGCCAGCAGACCCGGGACTAGCGGGTGCATCACGCAGTATTTT
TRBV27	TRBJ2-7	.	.	CASSLSRHVTYEQYF	TGTGCCAGCAGTTTATCGCGACACGTCACCTACGAGCAGTACTTC
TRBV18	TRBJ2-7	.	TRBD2	CASSTSGNSGYEQYF	TGTGCCAGCTCAACTAGCGGGAATTCTGGCTACGAGCAGTACTTC
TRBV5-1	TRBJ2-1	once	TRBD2	CASSWGLAGDSYNEQFF	TGCGCCAGCAGTTGGGGACTAGCGGGAGACTCCTACAATGAGCAGTTCTTC
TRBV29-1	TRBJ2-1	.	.	CSVEAGVGQFF	TGCAGCGTTGAGGCAGGGGTTGGGCAGTTCTTC
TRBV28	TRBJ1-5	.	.	CASSLRNQPQHF	TGTGCCAGCAGCCTCCGGAATCAGCCCCAGCATTTT
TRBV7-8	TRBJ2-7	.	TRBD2	CASSFPTSSGRTSYEQYF	TGTGCCAGCAGCTTCCCAACGAGCAGCGGGAGGACGTCCTACGAGCAGTACTTC
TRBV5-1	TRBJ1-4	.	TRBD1	CASSLAGGDEKLFF	TGCGCCAGCAGCTTGGCAGGGGGAGATGAAAAACTGTTTTTT
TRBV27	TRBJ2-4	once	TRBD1	CASSTRQGIVYF	TGTGCCAGCAGTACTCGACAGGGAATAGTTTACTTC
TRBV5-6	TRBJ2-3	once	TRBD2	CASSFRGTSGSSTDTQYF	TGTGCCAGCAGTTTCCGGGGGACTAGCGGGAGCAGCACAGATACGCAGTATTTT
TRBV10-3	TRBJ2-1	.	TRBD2	CAISEWGLPYDEQFF	TGTGCCATCAGTGAATGGGGACTACCCTACGATGAGCAGTTCTTC
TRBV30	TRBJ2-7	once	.	CAWADSPTYEQYF	TGTGCCTGGGCGGACAGCCCAACCTACGAGCAGTACTTC
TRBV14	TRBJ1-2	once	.	CASSQAGYGYTF	TGTGCCAGCAGCCAAGCAGGGTATGGCTACACCTTC
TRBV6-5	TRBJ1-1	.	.	CASSKQGRTEAFF	TGTGCCAGCAGTAAGCAGGGGCGCACTGAAGCTTTCTTT
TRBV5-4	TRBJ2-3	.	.	CASSTPLGTASTDTQYF	TGTGCCAGCAGCACACCTCTCGGGACTGCTAGCACAGATACGCAGTATTTT
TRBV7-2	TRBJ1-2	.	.	CASSLAGLGVVYTF	TGTGCCAGCAGCTTAGCAGGTTTAGGGGTAGTGTACACCTTC
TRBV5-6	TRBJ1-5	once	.	CASSLDLPGVLQHF	TGTGCCAGCAGCTTGGACTTGCCGGGAGTTCTCCAGCATTTT
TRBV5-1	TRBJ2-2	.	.	CASSPSDTGELFF	TGCGCCAGCAGCCCCTCCGACACCGGGGAGCTGTTTTTT
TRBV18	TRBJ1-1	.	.	CASSGGWDTEAFF	TGTGCCAGCTCAGGCGGGTGGGACACTGAAGCTTTCTTT
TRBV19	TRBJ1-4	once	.	CASSIGRFGSEKLFF	TGTGCCAGTAGTATCGGACGTTTCGGGAGTGAAAAACTGTTTTTT
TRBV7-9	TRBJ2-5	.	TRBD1	CASSLVGTGGETQYF	TGTGCCAGCAGCTTAGTTGGGACAGGGGGCGAGACCCAGTACTTC
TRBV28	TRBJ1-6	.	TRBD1	CASSEQGARNSPLHF	TGTGCCAGCAGTGAACAGGGGGCAAGGAATTCACCCCTCCACTTT
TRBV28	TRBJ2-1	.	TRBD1	CASSLGGQGVNEQFF	TGTGCCAGCAGTTTGGGGGGACAGGGTGTAAACGAGCAGTTCTTC
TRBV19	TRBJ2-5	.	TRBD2	CASSISGRAFRETQYF	TGTGCCAGTAGTATCAGCGGGAGGGCCTTTAGGGAGACCCAGTACTTC
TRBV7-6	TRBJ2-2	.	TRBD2	CSFLAANTGELFF	TGTTCTTTCCTAGCGGCGAACACCGGGGAGCTGTTTTTT
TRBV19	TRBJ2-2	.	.	CASSGQANTGELFF	TGTGCCAGTAGTGGCCAGGCAAACACCGGGGAGCTGTTTTTT
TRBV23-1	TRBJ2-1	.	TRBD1	CASSHSSDRGLCNEQFF	TGCGCCAGCAGTCACTCTTCCGACAGGGGGCTGTGCAATGAGCAGTTCTTC
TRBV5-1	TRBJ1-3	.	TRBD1	CASSIRPGQGNGNTIYF	TGCGCCAGCAGCATACGACCGGGACAGGGGAATGGAAACACCATATATTTT
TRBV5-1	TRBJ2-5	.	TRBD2	CASSLAPPRGGETQYF	TGCGCCAGCAGCTTGGCCCCCCCACGGGGGGGAGAGACCCAGTACTTC
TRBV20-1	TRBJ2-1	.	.	CSAAPQVGGLF	TGCAGTGCTGCCCCTCAGGTAGGGGGACTCTTC
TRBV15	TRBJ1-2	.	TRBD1	CATSRDRQGFGYTF	TGTGCCACCAGCAGAGATCGACAGGGGTTTGGCTACACCTTC
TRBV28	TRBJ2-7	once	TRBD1	CASRRDRGRNEQYF	TGTGCCAGCAGACGGGACAGGGGTCGGAACGAGCAGTACTTC
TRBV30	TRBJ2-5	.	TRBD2	CASGRGETQYF	TGTGCGTCAGGGCGGGGGGAGACCCAGTACTTC
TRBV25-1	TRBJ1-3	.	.	CASSDPQAQGNTIYF	TGTGCCAGCAGTGACCCACAGGCCCAGGGGAACACCATATATTTT
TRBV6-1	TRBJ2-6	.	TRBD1	CASSEGTGVPGANVLTF	TGTGCCAGCAGTGAAGGGACAGGGGTCCCTGGGGCCAACGTCCTGACTTTC
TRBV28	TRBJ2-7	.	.	CASSELTSATYEQYF	TGTGCCAGCAGCGAACTCACGTCAGCGACCTACGAGCAGTACTTC
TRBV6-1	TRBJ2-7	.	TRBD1	CASRTPGQGTNEQYF	TGTGCCAGCAGGACTCCGGGACAGGGGACGAACGAGCAGTACTTC
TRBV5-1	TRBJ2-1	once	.	CASTAEDNEQFF	TGCGCCAGCACGGCGGAAGACAATGAGCAGTTCTTC
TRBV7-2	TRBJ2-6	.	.	CASSFKSSGANVLTF	TGTGCCAGCAGCTTCAAGAGCTCTGGGGCCAACGTCCTGACTTTC
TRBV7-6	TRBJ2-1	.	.	CASSLAGQSYNEQFF	TGTGCCAGCAGCTTAGCGGGCCAGAGCTACAATGAGCAGTTCTTC
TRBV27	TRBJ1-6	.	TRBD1	CASSLTGASPLHF	TGTGCCAGCAGTTTGACAGGGGCTTCACCCCTCCACTTT
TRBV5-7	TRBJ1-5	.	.	CASSAFWEQENQPQHF	TGTGCCAGCAGCGCGTTTTGGGAACAGGAAAATCAGCCCCAGCATTTT
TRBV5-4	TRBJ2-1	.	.	CASSLRLNEQFF	TGTGCCAGCAGCTTGCGCCTAAATGAGCAGTTCTTC
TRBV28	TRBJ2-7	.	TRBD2	CASSDIGGLASYEQYF	TGTGCCAGCAGTGATATTGGGGGACTAGCTTCATACGAGCAGTACTTC
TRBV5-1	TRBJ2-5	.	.	CASSLVQETQYF	TGCGCCAGCAGCTTGGTACAAGAGACCCAGTACTTC
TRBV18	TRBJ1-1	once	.	CASSPGLGGEAFF	TGTGCCAGCTCACCTGGGTTGGGGGGTGAAGCTTTCTTT
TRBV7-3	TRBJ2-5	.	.	CASSLTEGGETQYF	TGTGCCAGCAGCTTAACCGAGGGTGGGGAGACCCAGTACTTC
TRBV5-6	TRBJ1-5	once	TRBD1	CASSSDRGLNQPQHF	TGTGCCAGCAGCTCAGACAGGGGGCTTAATCAGCCCCAGCATTTT
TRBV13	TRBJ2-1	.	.	CASSLGLGLPPHEQFF	TGTGCCAGCAGCTTAGGCCTGGGACTCCCACCCCATGAGCAGTTCTTC
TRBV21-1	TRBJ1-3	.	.	CASSKGKGQGSGNTIYF	TGTGCCAGCAGCAAAGGTAAGGGACAGGGATCTGGAAACACCATATATTTT
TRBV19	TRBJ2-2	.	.	CASSIEGRRGGELFF	TGTGCCAGTAGTATAGAGGGGAGGCGTGGCGGGGAGCTGTTTTTT
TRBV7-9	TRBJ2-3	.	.	CASSLSPSRADTQYF	TGTGCCAGCAGCTTAAGTCCCAGTCGGGCAGATACGCAGTATTTT
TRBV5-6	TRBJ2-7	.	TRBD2	CASSLGLAGVGYEQYF	TGTGCCAGCAGCTTGGGCCTAGCGGGAGTAGGCTACGAGCAGTACTTC
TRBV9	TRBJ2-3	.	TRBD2	CASSSPGGGDTQYF	TGTGCCAGCAGCTCTCCCGGGGGAGGGGATACGCAGTATTTT